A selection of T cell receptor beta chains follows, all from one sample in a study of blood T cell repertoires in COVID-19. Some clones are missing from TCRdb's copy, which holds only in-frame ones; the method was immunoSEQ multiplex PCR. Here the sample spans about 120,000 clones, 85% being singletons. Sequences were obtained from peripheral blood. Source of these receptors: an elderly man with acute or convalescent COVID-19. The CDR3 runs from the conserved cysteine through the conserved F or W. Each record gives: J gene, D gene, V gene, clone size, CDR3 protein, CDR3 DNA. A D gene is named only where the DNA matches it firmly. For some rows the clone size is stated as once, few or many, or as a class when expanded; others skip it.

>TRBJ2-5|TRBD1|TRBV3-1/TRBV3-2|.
CASRHRGVLQETQYF
TGTGCCAGCAGACACAGGGGGGTTCTCCAAGAGACCCAGTACTTC
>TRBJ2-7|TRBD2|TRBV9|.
CASSPGGLPNEQYF
TGTGCCAGCAGCCCGGGGGGTCTTCCTAACGAGCAGTACTTC
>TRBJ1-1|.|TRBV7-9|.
CASSYEGGSTEAFF
TGTGCCAGCAGCTACGAGGGAGGGAGCACTGAAGCTTTCTTT
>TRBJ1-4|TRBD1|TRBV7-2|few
CASSLGGGSIEKLFF
TGTGCCAGCAGCTTAGGAGGGGGCAGCATAGAAAAACTGTTTTTT
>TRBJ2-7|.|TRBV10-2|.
CASSEFRVYEQYF
TGCGCCAGCAGTGAGTTCAGGGTATACGAGCAGTACTTC
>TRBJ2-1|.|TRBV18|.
CASSPPPGETYNEQFF
TGTGCCAGCTCACCACCCCCGGGGGAAACCTACAATGAGCAGTTCTTC
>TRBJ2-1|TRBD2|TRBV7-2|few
CASSHQGLAGGRVNEQFF
TGTGCCAGCAGCCACCAGGGACTAGCGGGGGGGCGAGTCAATGAGCAGTTCTTC
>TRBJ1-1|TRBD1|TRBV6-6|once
CASSYRRQGGTEAFF
TGTGCCAGCAGTTATCGGAGACAGGGGGGGACTGAAGCTTTCTTT
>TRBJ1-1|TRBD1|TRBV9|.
CASSPGGGSLNTEAFF
TGTGCCAGCAGCCCAGGGGGCGGGTCCCTGAACACTGAAGCTTTCTTT
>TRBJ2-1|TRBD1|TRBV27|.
CASSSAGTGGGEQFF
TGTGCCAGCAGTTCAGCCGGGACAGGGGGCGGTGAGCAGTTCTTC
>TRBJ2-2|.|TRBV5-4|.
CASSLPRGGATGELFF
TGTGCCAGCAGCTTACCCCGCGGGGGCGCGACCGGGGAGCTGTTTTTT
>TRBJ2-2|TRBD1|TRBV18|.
CASSPEGQGAIGELFF
TGTGCCAGCTCACCCGAGGGACAGGGGGCGATCGGGGAGCTGTTTTTT
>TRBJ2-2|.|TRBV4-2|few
CASSQVTRTDRSNTGELFF
TGTGCCAGCAGCCAAGTGACGCGGACAGACCGTTCGAACACCGGGGAGCTGTTTTTT
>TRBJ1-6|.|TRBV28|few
CASSPQGFRSPLHF
TGTGCCAGCAGTCCACAGGGCTTCAGGTCACCCCTCCACTTT
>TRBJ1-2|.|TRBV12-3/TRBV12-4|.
CASSPQGTYGYTF
TGTGCCAGCAGTCCTCAGGGGACCTATGGCTACACCTTC
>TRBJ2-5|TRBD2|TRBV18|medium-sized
CASSPLAGARETQYF
TGTGCCAGCTCACCCTTAGCGGGAGCACGGGAGACCCAGTACTTC
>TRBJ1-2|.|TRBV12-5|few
CASGQNYGYTF
TGTGCTAGTGGACAAAACTATGGCTACACCTTC
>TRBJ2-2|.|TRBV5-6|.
CASSLLKRGTGELFF
TGTGCCAGCAGCTTGTTGAAGCGAGGCACCGGGGAGCTGTTTTTT
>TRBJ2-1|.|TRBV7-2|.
CASSLGMGGEQFF
TGTGCCAGCAGCTTAGGGATGGGCGGGGAGCAGTTCTTC
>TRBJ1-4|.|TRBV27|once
CASSPWTSRGEKLFF
TGTGCCAGCAGTCCATGGACGTCTAGGGGTGAAAAACTGTTTTTT
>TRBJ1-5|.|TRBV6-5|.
CASSYGRGDQPQHF
TGTGCCAGCAGTTACGGGAGGGGCGATCAGCCCCAGCATTTT
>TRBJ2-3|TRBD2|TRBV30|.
CAWSQAGGTLDTQYF
TGTGCCTGGAGCCAAGCGGGAGGGACCCTAGATACGCAGTATTTT
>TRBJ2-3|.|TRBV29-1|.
CSVGQRLYTDTQYF
TGCAGCGTGGGCCAGCGGCTATACACAGATACGCAGTATTTT
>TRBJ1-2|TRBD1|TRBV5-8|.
CASSPGTASYGYTF
TGTGCCAGCAGCCCCGGGACAGCAAGCTATGGCTACACCTTC
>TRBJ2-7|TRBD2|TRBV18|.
CASSPVWTSGASYEQYF
TGTGCCAGCTCACCGGTCTGGACTAGCGGGGCTTCCTACGAGCAGTACTTC
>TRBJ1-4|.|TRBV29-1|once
CSVALGSDEKLFF
TGCAGCGTTGCACTGGGGAGTGATGAAAAACTGTTTTTT
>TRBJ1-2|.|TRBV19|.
CASSIKSETATNYGYTF
TGTGCCAGTAGTATCAAGTCCGAAACAGCTACTAACTATGGCTACACCTTC
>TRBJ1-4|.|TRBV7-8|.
CASRRGGREKLFF
TGTGCCAGCCGGAGGGGGGGGAGAGAAAAACTGTTTTTT
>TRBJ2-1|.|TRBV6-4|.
CASSDSFSRPRNEQFF
TGTGCCAGCAGTGACTCGTTCAGCAGACCTAGGAATGAGCAGTTCTTC